A single sample gave rise to the 17 T cell receptor beta chains below, sequenced in a study of blood T cell repertoires in COVID-19. Only in-frame clones appear in the TCRdb table, and some are missing; sequencing was by immunoSEQ multiplex PCR. The data hold 65,000 to 85,000 clones, with around 83% observed a single time. The specimen sequenced was peripheral blood. The receptors stem from a man aged 45-65 years with active COVID-19.

This sequence joins TRBV7-8 and TRBJ2-1; 9 nucleotides line up with TRBD2. Germline CDR1 reads SGHVS; CDR2 reads FQNEAQ. V shed 4 bases and J 4 bases; nucleotides not matched to a gene: 8. This CDR3 contains 16 residues. The CDR3 bases are TGTGCCAGCAGCTCCGTTAGCGGGGGCTCTTACAATGAGCAGTTCTTC. It specifies CASSSVSGGSYNEQFF.

The DNA for the CDR3 is TGTGCCAGCAGATCTACAGGGGCGGCTTATGGCTACACCTTC. This gives the protein CASRSTGAAYGYTF. The genes are TRBV2 and TRBJ1-2; TRBD1 agrees at 7 bases. Per germline, CDR1 SNHLY and CDR2 FYNNEI. The CDR3 sequence is 14 residues long. J was trimmed by 5 bases and V by 6 bases; bases with no gene match: 9.

This clone was observed a handful of times. Additional DNA sequences in this sample encode the identical CDR3. The rearrangement uses TRBV5-4 and TRBJ2-7; TRBD1 might be the D (6 bases). V was pared by 0 bases and J by 7 bases, with 8 bases between. There are 12 residues in the CDR3. Germline lookup yields CDR1 SGHNT and CDR2 YYREEE (reference sequence). This CDR3 reads CASSLDRDEQYF. The CDR3 DNA follows: TGTGCCAGCAGCTTGGACAGGGATGAGCAGTACTTC.

The DNA for the CDR3 is TGTGCTAGTGGTCCGCAGTACAATGAGCAGTTCTTC. Amino acid sequence: CASGPQYNEQFF. J is TRBJ2-1 and V is TRBV12-5; no clear D gene. CDR3 size: 12 residues. Germline assignment: CDR1 LGHNT and CDR2 FRNRAP. V was clipped by 5 bases and J by 4 bases, with 6 bases between them.

The sample holds a few counts of this clone. The rearrangement uses TRBV2 and TRBJ2-7, with TRBD1 identical over 7 bases. The CDR3 extends over 19 amino acids. The V gene end was trimmed by 4 bases and the J gene end by 4 bases; junction bases not matched to a gene: 22. Germline loops: CDR1 SNHLY, CDR2 FYNNEI. The CDR3 loop reads CASSVPLTGDYTNIYEQYF. Here the CDR3 DNA reads TGTGCCAGCAGTGTTCCTCTAACAGGGGATTACACTAATATATACGAGCAGTACTTC.

This clone was recorded once. J is TRBJ2-3 and V is TRBV10-3; D gene uncertain. The CDR3 consists of 13 residues. V was trimmed by 4 bases and J by 6 bases, leaving 11 bases between them. Germline values: CDR1 ENHRY, CDR2 SYGVKD. CDR3 residues: CAISGPLTDTQYF. The CDR3 nucleotides read TGTGCCATCAGTGGGCCACTAACCGATACGCAGTATTTT.

Here the CDR3 reads CASSSGDRPTDTQYF. The CDR3 DNA is TGCGCCAGCAGCTCGGGGGACAGGCCCACAGATACGCAGTATTTT. The rearrangement uses TRBV5-1 and TRBJ2-3; 8 bases fit TRBD1. From germline, CDR1 is SGHRS and CDR2 YFSETQ. The CDR3 is 15 residues long. With 3 bases clipped from V and 2 bases from J, the junction kept 5 bases outside the gene matches.

This clone came up once. The rearrangement uses TRBV5-1 and TRBJ2-3, with 7 bases matching TRBD2. The CDR3 is 15 amino acids. Germline loops: CDR1 SGHRS, CDR2 YFSETQ. Germline trimming cut 0 bases from V and 5 bases from J; bases unmatched to any gene: 6. The chain's CDR3 is CASSLETSFEDTQYF. The CDR3, as DNA: TGCGCCAGCAGCTTGGAGACTAGCTTCGAAGATACGCAGTATTTT.

This sequence joins TRBV9 and TRBJ2-3; D is possibly TRBD1 (7 bases). The CDR3 extends over 16 amino acids. Germline V gene sequence: CDR1 SGDLS, CDR2 YYNGEE. The germline V and J ends were trimmed by 4 bases and 3 bases, with 18 bases remaining between them. The CDR3 coding sequence is TGTGCCAGCAGCTCACGGGGGCAGGGGGAGACAGATACGCAGTATTTT. This codes for CASSSRGQGETDTQYF.

The genes are TRBV6-5 and TRBJ2-1; 8 nucleotides agree with TRBD2. CDR3 length: 14 residues. Germline V CDR1 and CDR2: MNHEY, SVGAGI. V shed 6 bases and J 8 bases; nucleotides not matched to a gene: 9. The CDR3 protein is CASRSPGLGDEQFF. The CDR3 DNA reads as TGTGCCAGCAGGTCCCCGGGACTAGGAGATGAGCAGTTCTTC.

The chain employs TRBV19 and TRBJ1-3, with 9 nucleotides matching TRBD1. CDR1 and CDR2 from the germline V gene are LNHDA and SQIVND (reference sequence). This CDR3 region has 16 residues. V lost 7 bases, J lost 4 bases, and 11 bases stayed unmatched. The CDR3 sequence: CASTKLTGGFGNTIYF. For the CDR3, the DNA is TGTGCCAGTACCAAATTGACAGGGGGATTCGGAAACACCATATATTTT. The whole variable domain, filled in from reference TRBV19 and TRBJ1-3, reads DGGITQSPKYLFRKEGQNVTLSCEQNLNHDAMYWYRQDPGQGLRLIYYSQIVNDFQKGDIAEGYSVSREKKESFPLTVTSAQKNPTAFYLCASTKLTGGFGNTIYFGEGSWLTVV.

In its sample, this clone was seen once. V and J are TRBV19 and TRBJ1-2, with 7 bases that match TRBD1. The CDR3 is 12 residues long. After removal of 7 bases from V and 8 bases from J, the junction contained 7 bases not matched to a gene. CDR1 and CDR2 (germline): LNHDA, SQIVND (reference sequence). CDR3 sequence reads: CASIGTARGYTF. The CDR3 nucleotides are TGTGCCAGTATTGGGACAGCTAGAGGCTACACCTTC.

In this sample, this clone turned up a few times. The V call is TRBV30, the J call TRBJ2-2, with 8 positions matching TRBD2. Germline CDR1 and CDR2: GTSNPN and SVGIG (reference sequence). This CDR3 is 14 amino acids long. The CDR3 loop is CGWREAANTGELFF. CDR3 DNA sequence: TGTGGGTGGCGGGAGGCCGCGAACACCGGGGAGCTGTTTTTT. Full variable domain (missing parts from reference TRBV30 and TRBJ2-2): SQTIHQWPATLVQPVGSPLSLECTVEGTSNPNLYWYRQAAGRGLQLLFYSVGIGQISSEVPQNLSASRPQDRQFILSSKKLLLSDSGFYLCGWREAANTGELFFGEGSRLTVL.

This chain connects TRBV3-1 (or the pseudogene TRBV3-2) to TRBJ1-2, with 10 nucleotides matching TRBD1. Looked up from germline, CDR1 is LGHDT and CDR2 is YNNKEL (reference sequence). Trimming took 5 bases from V and 2 from J; bases not matched to a gene: 2. The CDR3 consists of 14 residues. The CDR3 DNA reads TGTGCCAGCAGCAGGACAGGGGGAAACTATGGCTACACCTTC. Residues: CASSRTGGNYGYTF.

The chain uses TRBV28 and TRBJ2-3, with TRBD1 matching 8 bases. Germline V lookup: CDR1 MDHEN, CDR2 SYDVKM. Trimming at V came to 2 bases and at J to 4 bases, leaving 8 bases not matched to a gene. This CDR3 has 16 amino acids. CDR3 in amino acids: CASSLTRGRDPDTQYF. CDR3 nucleotides: TGTGCCAGCAGTTTAACCAGGGGGCGGGACCCAGATACGCAGTATTTT.

The J gene is TRBJ2-7, the V gene TRBV5-1, with 9 bases identical to TRBD1. In germline, CDR1 is SGHRS, CDR2 YFSETQ. The CDR3 has 16 amino acids. V shed 4 bases and J 2 bases; nucleotides not matched to a gene: 10. The CDR3 region is CASSPPGTGSPYEQYF. The CDR3, as DNA: TGCGCCAGCAGCCCCCCCGGGACAGGGTCCCCCTACGAGCAGTACTTC.

The chain links TRBV6-6 to TRBJ2-3; 7 bases match TRBD1. Germline CDR1 and CDR2: MNHNY and SVGAGI (reference sequence). The CDR3 covers 14 residues. V dropped 2 bases and J dropped 3; count of bases not matched to a gene: 2. The CDR3 spells CASSYGQATDTQYF. The CDR3 DNA is TGTGCCAGCAGTTACGGACAGGCTACAGATACGCAGTATTTT.